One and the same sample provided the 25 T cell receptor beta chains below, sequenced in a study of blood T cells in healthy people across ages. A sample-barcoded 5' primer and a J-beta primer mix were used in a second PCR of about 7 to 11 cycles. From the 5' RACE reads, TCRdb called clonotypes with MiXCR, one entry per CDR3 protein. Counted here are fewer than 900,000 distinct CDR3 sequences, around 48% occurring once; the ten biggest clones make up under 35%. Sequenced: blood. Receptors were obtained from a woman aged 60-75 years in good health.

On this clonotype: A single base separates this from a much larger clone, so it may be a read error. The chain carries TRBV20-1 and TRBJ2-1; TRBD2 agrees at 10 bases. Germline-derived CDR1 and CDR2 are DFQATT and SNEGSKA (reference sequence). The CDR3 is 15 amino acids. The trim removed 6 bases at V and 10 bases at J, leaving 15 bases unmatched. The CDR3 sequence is CSASPGTSDSYEQFF. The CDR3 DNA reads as TGCAGTGCCTCCCCCGGGACTAGCGACTCCTACGAGCAGTTCTTC.

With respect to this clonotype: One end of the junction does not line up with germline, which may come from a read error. The CDR3 DNA reads as TGCAGTGCTCCCGCGATAGCGGACAATGAACAGTTCTTC. Protein: CSAPAIADNEQFF. V gene TRBV20-1 combines with J gene TRBJ2-1; TRBD2 is a possible D gene (6 bases). The germline V gene has CDR1 DFQATT and CDR2 SNEGSKA (reference sequence). This CDR3 comprises 13 residues.

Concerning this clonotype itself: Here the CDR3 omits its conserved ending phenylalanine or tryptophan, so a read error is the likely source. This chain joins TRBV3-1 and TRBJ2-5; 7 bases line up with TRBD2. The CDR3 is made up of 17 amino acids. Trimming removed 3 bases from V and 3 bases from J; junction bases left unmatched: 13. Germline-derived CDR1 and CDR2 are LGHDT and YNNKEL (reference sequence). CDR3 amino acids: CASSHERTGGIEETQYL. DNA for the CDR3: TGTGCCAGCAGCCATGAGAGGACCGGGGGGATTGAAGAGACCCAGTACTTA.

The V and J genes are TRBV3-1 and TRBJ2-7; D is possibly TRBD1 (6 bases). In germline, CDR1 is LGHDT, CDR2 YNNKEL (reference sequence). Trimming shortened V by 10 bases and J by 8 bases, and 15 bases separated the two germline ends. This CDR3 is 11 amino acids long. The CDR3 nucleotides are TGTGCCACCCGTGGGGGCAACAAGCAGTACTTC. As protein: CATRGGNKQYF.

CDR3 DNA sequence: TGCGCCAGCAGCGCAAGGCCGTCGGTGTTCAATGAAAAACTGTTTTTT. This codes for CASSARPSVFNEKLFF. The chain links TRBV4-3 to TRBJ1-4; D ambiguous. CDR1 and CDR2 from the germline V gene are LGHNA and YSLEER. The CDR3 is 16 residues long. V was cut by 5 bases and J by 5 bases, with 18 bases left in between.

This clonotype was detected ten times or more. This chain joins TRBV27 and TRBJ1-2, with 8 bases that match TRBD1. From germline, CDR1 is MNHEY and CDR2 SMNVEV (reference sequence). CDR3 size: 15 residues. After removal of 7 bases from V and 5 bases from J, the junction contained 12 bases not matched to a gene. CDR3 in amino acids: CASKRGADRVYGYTF. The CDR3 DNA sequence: TGTGCCAGCAAAAGGGGGGCGGACAGGGTTTATGGCTACACCTTC.

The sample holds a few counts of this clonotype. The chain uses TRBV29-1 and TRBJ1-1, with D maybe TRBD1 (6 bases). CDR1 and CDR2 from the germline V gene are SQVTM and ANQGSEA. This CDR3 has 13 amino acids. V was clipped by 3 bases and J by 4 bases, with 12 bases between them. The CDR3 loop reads CSVDPGVTTEAFF. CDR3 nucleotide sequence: TGCAGCGTTGACCCAGGGGTAACCACTGAAGCTTTCTTT.

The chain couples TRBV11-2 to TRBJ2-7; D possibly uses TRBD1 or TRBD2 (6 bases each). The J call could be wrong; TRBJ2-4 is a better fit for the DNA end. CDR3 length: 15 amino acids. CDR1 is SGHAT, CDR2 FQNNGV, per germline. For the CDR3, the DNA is TGTGCCAGCAGGAAAGGAGGGGGTGGGGAAAACATTCAGTACTTC. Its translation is CASRKGGGGENIQYF.

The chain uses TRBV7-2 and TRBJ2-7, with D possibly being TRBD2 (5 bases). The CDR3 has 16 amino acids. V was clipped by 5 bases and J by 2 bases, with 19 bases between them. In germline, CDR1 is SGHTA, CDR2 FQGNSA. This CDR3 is CASSAPFEPRAYEQYF. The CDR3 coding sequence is TGTGCCAGCAGCGCTCCCTTTGAGCCGAGGGCCTACGAGCAGTACTTC.

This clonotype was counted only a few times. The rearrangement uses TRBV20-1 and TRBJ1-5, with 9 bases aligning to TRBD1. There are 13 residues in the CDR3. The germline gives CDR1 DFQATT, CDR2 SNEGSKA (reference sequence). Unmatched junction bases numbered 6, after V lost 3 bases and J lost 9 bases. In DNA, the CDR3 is TGCAGTGCTAGCCCGGGACAGGGTTTGCCCCAGCATTTT. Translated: CSASPGQGLPQHF.

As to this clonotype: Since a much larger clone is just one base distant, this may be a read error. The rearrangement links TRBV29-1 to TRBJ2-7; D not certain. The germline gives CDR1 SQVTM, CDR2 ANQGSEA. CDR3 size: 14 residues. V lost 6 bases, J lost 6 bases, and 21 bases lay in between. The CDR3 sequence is CSVGVRTSDPEQYF. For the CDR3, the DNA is TGCAGCGTCGGTGTTAGGACGAGCGATCCCGAGCAGTACTTC.

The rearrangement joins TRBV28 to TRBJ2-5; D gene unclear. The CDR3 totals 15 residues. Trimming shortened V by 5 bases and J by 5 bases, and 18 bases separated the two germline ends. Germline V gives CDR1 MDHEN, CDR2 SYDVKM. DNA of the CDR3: TGTGCCAGCAGTCCCCTCGGTCAAGCTGGGGAGACCCAGTACTTC. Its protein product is CASSPLGQAGETQYF. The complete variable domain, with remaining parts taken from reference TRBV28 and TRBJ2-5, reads DVKVTQSSRYLVKRTGEKVFLECVQDMDHENMFWYRQDPGLGLRLIYFSYDVKMKEKGDIPEGYSVSREKKERFSLILESASTNQTSMYLCASSPLGQAGETQYFGPGTRLLVL.

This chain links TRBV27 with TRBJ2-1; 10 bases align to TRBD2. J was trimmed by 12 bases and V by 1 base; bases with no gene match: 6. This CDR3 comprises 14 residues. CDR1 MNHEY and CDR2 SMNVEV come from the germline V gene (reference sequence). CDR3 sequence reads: CASSLLPSGSRQFF. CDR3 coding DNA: TGTGCCAGCAGTTTATTACCTAGCGGGAGTAGGCAGTTCTTC.

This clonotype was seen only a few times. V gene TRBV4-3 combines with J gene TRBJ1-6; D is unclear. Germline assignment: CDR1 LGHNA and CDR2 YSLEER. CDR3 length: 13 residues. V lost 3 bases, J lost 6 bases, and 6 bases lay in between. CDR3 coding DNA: TGCGCCAGCAGCCACAAAACTAATTCACCCCTCCACTTT. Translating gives CASSHKTNSPLHF.

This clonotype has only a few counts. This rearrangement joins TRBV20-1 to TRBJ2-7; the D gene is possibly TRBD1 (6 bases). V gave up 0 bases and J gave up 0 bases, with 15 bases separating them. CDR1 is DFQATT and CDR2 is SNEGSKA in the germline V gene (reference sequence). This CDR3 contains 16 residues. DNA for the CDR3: TGCAGTGCTAGAGATATCAGACAGGATACCTCCTACGAGCAGTACTTC. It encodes CSARDIRQDTSYEQYF.

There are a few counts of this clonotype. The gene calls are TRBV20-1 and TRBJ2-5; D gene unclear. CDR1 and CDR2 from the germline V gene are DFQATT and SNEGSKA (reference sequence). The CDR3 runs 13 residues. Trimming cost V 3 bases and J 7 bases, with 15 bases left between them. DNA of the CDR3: TGCAGTGCTAGTTTGCAACCGATTGGGACCCAGTACTTC. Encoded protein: CSASLQPIGTQYF.

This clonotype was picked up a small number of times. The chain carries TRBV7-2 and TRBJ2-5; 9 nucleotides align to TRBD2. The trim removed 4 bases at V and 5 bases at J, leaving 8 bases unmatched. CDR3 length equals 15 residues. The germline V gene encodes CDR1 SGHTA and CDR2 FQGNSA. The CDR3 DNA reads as TGTGCCAGCAGCTCCCACGCGGGAGGGCGTGAGACCCAGTACTTC. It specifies CASSSHAGGRETQYF.

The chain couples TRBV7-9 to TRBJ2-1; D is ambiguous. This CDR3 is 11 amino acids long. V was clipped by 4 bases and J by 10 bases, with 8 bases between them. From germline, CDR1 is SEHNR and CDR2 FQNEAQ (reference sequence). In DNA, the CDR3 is TGTGCCAGCAGCTCGGTGGAGGAGCAGTTCTTC. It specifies CASSSVEEQFF.

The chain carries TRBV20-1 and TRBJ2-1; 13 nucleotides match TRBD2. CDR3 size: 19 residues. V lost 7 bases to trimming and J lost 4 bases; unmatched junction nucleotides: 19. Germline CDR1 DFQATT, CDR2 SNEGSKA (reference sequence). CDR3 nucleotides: TGCAGTGTCCAGTCCCCGGGACTAGCGGGAAGTACCGCTTACAATGAGCAGTTCTTC. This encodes CSVQSPGLAGSTAYNEQFF.

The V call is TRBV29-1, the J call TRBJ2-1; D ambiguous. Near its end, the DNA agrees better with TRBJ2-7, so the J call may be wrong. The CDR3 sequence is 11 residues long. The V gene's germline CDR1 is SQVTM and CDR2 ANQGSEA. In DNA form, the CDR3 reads TGCAGCGTTGCCGGCTACAATGAGCAGTACTTC. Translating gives CSVAGYNEQYF.

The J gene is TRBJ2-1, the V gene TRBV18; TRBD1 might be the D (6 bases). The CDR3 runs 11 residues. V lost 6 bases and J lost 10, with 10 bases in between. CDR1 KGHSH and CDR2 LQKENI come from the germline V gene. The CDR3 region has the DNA TGTGCCAGCTCGTCTCAGGGGGAGCAGTTCTTC. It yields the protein CASSSQGEQFF.

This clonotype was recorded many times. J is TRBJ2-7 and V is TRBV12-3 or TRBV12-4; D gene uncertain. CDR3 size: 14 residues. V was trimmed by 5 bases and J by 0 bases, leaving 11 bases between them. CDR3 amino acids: CASSPDIPSYEQYF. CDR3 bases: TGTGCCAGCAGTCCAGACATACCCTCCTACGAGCAGTACTTC.

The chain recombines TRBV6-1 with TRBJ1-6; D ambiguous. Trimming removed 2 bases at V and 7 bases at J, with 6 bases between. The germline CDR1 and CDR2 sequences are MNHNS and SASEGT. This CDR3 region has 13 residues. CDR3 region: CASSEQDNSPLHF. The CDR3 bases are TGTGCCAGCAGTGAACAGGACAATTCACCCCTCCACTTT.

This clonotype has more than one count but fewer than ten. The CDR3 coding sequence is TGTGCCAGCAGCTTAGATGGACGTGAAACAGATACGCAGTATTTT. As protein: CASSLDGRETDTQYF. V usage is TRBV11-2 and J usage is TRBJ2-3; D not certain. The germline CDR1 and CDR2 sequences are SGHAT and FQNNGV. CDR3 size: 15 residues. Trimming pared 0 bases from V and 3 bases from J, leaving 10 bases between.

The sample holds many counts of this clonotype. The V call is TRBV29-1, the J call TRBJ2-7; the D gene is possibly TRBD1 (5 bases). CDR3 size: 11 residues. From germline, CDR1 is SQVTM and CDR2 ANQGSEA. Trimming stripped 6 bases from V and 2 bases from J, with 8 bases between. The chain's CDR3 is CSVDIAYEQYF. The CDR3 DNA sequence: TGCAGCGTGGACATAGCCTACGAGCAGTACTTC.